This T cell receptor beta chain was retrieved from a study of identical twins. Study results and caveats: Reduced insertions were recorded for abundant cord blood beta clonotypes, with no such pattern in memory repertoires. Some out-of-frame alpha sequences were shared by twins, and these showed excess low generation probability. Analyses based on zero insertions could be partly confounded by invariant MAIT and iNKT cells.

On this clonotype: Its antigen remains unknown.

TCRdb reanalysed the 5' RACE reads using MiXCR and keeps one entry per CDR3 protein. The sample holds roughly 1,500,000 distinct CDR3 sequences, about 30% seen once. The J segment lost 11 bases and the V segment lost 0 bases, leaving 12 bases of the junction unmatched. The CDR3 consists of 16 residues. Looked up from germline, CDR1 is MNHEY and CDR2 is SVGAGI. The sequenced sample consisted of cord blood. The source is a newborn girl in good health. The chain uses TRBV6-5 and TRBJ2-5; TRBD2 matches at 10 bases. CDR3 sequence: CASSYSHGASGSEQYF. The CDR3 DNA reads as TGTGCCAGCAGTTACTCACACGGGGCTAGCGGGAGTGAGCAGTACTTC.